This T cell receptor beta chain is from a study of blood T cell repertoires in COVID-19. Overall study context: PBMCs, B-cell-depleted T cells, or T cells provided the cDNA or gDNA that made up the material.

Germline lookup yields CDR1 MNHEY and CDR2 SMNVEV (reference sequence). The V end was cut by 11 bases, the J end by 5 bases, with 17 bases between. This CDR3 comprises 13 residues. Sequencing used immunoSEQ multiplex PCR; TCRdb keeps in-frame clones, though not all of them. The table records roughly 130,000 clones, more than 90% of them present only once. This chain joins TRBV27 and TRBJ2-3, with D perhaps TRBD2 (6 bases). Sample: peripheral blood. This clonotype was sampled from a man aged 45 to 65 with active COVID-19. The DNA of the CDR3 is TGTGCCGCCACAGGAGGGAAAAGAGATACGCAGTATTTT. It yields the protein CAATGGKRDTQYF.